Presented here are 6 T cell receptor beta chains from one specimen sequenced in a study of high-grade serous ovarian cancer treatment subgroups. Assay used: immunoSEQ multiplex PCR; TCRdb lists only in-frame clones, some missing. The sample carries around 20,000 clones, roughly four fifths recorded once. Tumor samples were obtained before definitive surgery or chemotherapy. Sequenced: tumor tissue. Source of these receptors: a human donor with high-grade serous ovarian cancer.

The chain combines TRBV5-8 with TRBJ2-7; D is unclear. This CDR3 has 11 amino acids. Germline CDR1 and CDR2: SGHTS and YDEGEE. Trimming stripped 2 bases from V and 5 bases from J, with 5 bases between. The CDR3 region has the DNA TGTGCCAGCAGCTTTTTCGACGAGCAGTACTTC. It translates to CASSFFDEQYF.

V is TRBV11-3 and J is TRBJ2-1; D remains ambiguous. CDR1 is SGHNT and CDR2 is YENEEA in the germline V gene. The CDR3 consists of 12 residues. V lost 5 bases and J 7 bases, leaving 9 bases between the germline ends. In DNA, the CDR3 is TGTGCCAGCAGCCCGAGGTTTAATGAGCAGTTCTTC. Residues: CASSPRFNEQFF.

The CDR3 reads CSVAGAGNQPQHF. CDR3 nucleotide sequence: TGCAGCGTTGCGGGGGCAGGCAATCAGCCCCAGCATTTT. The chain is built from TRBV29-1 and TRBJ1-5, with a possible D match to TRBD1 (6 bases). Germline values: CDR1 SQVTM, CDR2 ANQGSEA. This CDR3 is built from 13 residues. V lost 4 bases and J 2 bases, leaving 9 bases between the germline ends. Full variable domain (remainder filled in from reference TRBV29-1 and TRBJ1-5): SAVISQKPSRDICQRGTSLTIQCQVDSQVTMMFWYRQQPGQSLTLIATANQGSEATYESGFVIDKFPISRPNLTFSTLTVSNMSPEDSSIYLCSVAGAGNQPQHFGDGTRLSIL.

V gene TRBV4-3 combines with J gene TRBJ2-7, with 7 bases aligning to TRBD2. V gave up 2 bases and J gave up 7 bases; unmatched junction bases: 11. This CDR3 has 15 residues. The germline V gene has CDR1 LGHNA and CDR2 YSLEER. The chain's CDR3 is CASSQKIAGPGEQYF. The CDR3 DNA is TGCGCCAGCAGCCAAAAAATAGCGGGCCCGGGGGAGCAGTACTTC.

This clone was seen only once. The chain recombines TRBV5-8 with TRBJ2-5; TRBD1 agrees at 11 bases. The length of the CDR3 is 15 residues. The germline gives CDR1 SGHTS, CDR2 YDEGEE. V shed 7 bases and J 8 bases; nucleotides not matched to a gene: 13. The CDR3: CASQRGQGARGTQYF. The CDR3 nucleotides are TGTGCCAGCCAAAGAGGACAGGGGGCGCGGGGTACCCAGTACTTC.

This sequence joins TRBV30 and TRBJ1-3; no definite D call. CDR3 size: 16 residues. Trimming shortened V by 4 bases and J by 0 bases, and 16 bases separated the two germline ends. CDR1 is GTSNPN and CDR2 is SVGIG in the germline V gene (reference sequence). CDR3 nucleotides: TGTGCCTGGATGAAAAAGATTTACCCCTCTGGAAACACCATATATTTT. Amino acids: CAWMKKIYPSGNTIYF.